This T cell receptor beta chain stems from a study of T cell repertoires in cytomegalovirus infection. Study context: From public TCR beta signatures came an indication of both CMV infection and matching HLA type. Study-wide findings and caveats: Dominant in the ex vivo response were TCR beta clonotypes restricted by HLA-C and specific for CMV.

This clonotype has a handful of counts. Its antigen is as yet unknown. The CDR3 extends over 16 amino acids. The germline CDR1 and CDR2 sequences are MNHEY and SVGEGT. V shed 3 bases and J shed 1 base, with 15 bases lying between them. Using its own MiXCR run on the reads, TCRdb lists one record per CDR3 protein. The repertoire includes 75,000 to 100,000 distinct CDR3 sequences, approximately 32% of them detected once, and roughly 70% sits in the top ten. The clonotype originates from a human donor in good health (CMV status not recorded). Some clones in this sample may be carry-over from other donors' samples. The material sequenced was CD8+ T cells from cultured PBMCs, taken from culture after CMV antigen stimulation. The V call is TRBV6-2 or TRBV6-3, the J call TRBJ1-1, with a tentative D call TRBD1 (6 bases). The CDR3 nucleotides read TGTGCCAGCAGTTATCTTCAGGGGCCCCAGAACACTGAAGCTTTCTTT. Translation: CASSYLQGPQNTEAFF.